This record concerns one T cell receptor (beta chain) sequence. This entry belongs to a study of blood T cell repertoires in COVID-19. Across the study: Italy, Spain and the United States were the sources of the convalescent and acute COVID-19 samples. PBMCs, B-cell-depleted T cells, or T cells provided the cDNA or gDNA that made up the material.

Original data processing: Cell counts per sample came from amplifying reference gene primers. Profiled with immunoSEQ multiplex PCR; TCRdb holds only in-frame clones, not every one. That table is the source of V, J and clone size, and D and trimming were worked out from the DNA. This table has roughly 60,000 clones, 70% to 90% appearing once. CDR3 length: 16 residues. Deletions cut 0 bases from V and 0 bases from J, with 9 bases between. Germline CDR1 reads SGHRS; CDR2 reads YFSETQ. The sequence came from an elderly man with acute or convalescent COVID-19. Sequenced sample: peripheral blood. V gene TRBV5-1 combines with J gene TRBJ1-4, with D possibly being TRBD1 (5 bases). As DNA, the CDR3 is TGCGCCAGCAGCTTGGCCGGGACTCCAACTAATGAAAAACTGTTTTTT. It translates to CASSLAGTPTNEKLFF.